This entry concerns a single T cell receptor (beta chain). No antigen is known for it. Trimming removed 0 bases from V and 9 bases from J, with 6 bases in between. Per the germline V gene, CDR1 is SQVTM and CDR2 is ANQGSEA. The CDR3 sequence is 11 residues long. This sample is drawn from a study of Ad26.COV2.S vaccination and SARS-CoV-2 variants. The study, taken as a whole, reports: Among vaccine recipients, spike-specific TCR breadth exceeded that of placebo recipients.

Treatment of the sample: about 20 received Ad26.COV2.S at low or high dose, single or two shots; 5 received placebo; per-sample allocation not given. It was on day 63 after the first vaccine or placebo injection that samples were taken. The donor's status was that of an adult aged 18-55 years in Boston. Some clones are missing from TCRdb's copy, which holds only in-frame ones; the method was immunoSEQ multiplex PCR. Seen here are around 300,000 clones, under 90% observed once, and the top ten hold 5.5%. This TCR derives from a person aged 18 to 65 who received the Ad26.COV2.S COVID-19 vaccine or a placebo. The sequences come from peripheral blood, collected in a trial of Ad26.COV2.S vaccine versus placebo. This rearrangement joins TRBV29-1 to TRBJ2-1, with unresolved D. The CDR3 reads CSVEEWSEQFF. CDR3 in DNA: TGCAGCGTTGAAGAGTGGTCTGAGCAGTTCTTC.